What follows are 25 T cell receptor beta chains derived from one specimen sequenced in a study of cytomegalovirus exposure and HLA in healthy donors. Assay: immunoSEQ multiplex PCR; the TCRdb copy retains only in-frame clones and omits some. The table lists roughly 250,000 clones, 87% of them singletons. The sequenced sample was PBMCs. All receptors derive from a man younger than 30 in good health and CMV-seronegative.

This chain connects TRBV5-6 to TRBJ2-1; 9 bases match TRBD1. V trimming: 0 bases; J trimming: 0 bases; junction bases outside the gene matches: 7. The V gene's germline CDR1 is SGHDT and CDR2 YYEEEE. This CDR3 comprises 18 residues. Here the CDR3 DNA reads TGTGCCAGCAGCTTGGGGACAGGGGCCATTAGCTCCTACAATGAGCAGTTCTTC. This encodes CASSLGTGAISSYNEQFF.

This sequence joins TRBV28 and TRBJ2-1; 9 positions agree with TRBD2. The CDR3 has 13 residues. The germline V gene has CDR1 MDHEN and CDR2 SYDVKM. Trimming cost V 2 bases and J 10 bases; bases outside gene matches: 3. CDR3 amino acids: CASSLAGGREQFF. The DNA of the CDR3 is TGTGCCAGCAGTTTAGCGGGAGGGCGAGAGCAGTTCTTC.

This clone has a handful of counts. The rearrangement links TRBV7-8 to TRBJ2-2; the match to TRBD2 covers 8 bases. The V gene end was trimmed by 4 bases and the J gene end by 4 bases; junction bases not matched to a gene: 5. Germline V gives CDR1 SGHVS, CDR2 FQNEAQ. CDR3 length equals 15 residues. DNA of the CDR3: TGTGCCAGCAGCTCGCGGGGGGCCCTCACCGGGGAGCTGTTTTTT. Translation: CASSSRGALTGELFF.

This clone was recorded a few times. V is TRBV28 and J is TRBJ2-1; 7 bases align to TRBD2. V gave up 5 bases and J gave up 4 bases; unmatched junction bases: 8. Germline V gives CDR1 MDHEN, CDR2 SYDVKM. The CDR3 covers 15 residues. The CDR3 coding sequence is TGTGCCAGCAGTCCCCGGGGGGAAATTTACAATGAGCAGTTCTTC. This codes for CASSPRGEIYNEQFF.

This chain connects TRBV6-6 to TRBJ2-4; 11 bases line up with TRBD1. Germline values: CDR1 MNHNY, CDR2 SVGAGI (reference sequence). CDR3 length: 15 amino acids. J lost 8 bases, V lost 4 bases, and 7 bases had no gene match. This chain's CDR3 is CASSSRDRGEYIQYF. The CDR3 nucleotides read TGTGCCAGCAGTTCCCGGGACAGGGGGGAGTACATTCAGTACTTC.

The rearrangement joins TRBV19 to TRBJ2-3, with 10 bases aligning to TRBD2. Germline lookup yields CDR1 LNHDA and CDR2 SQIVND (reference sequence). After removal of 4 bases from V and 6 bases from J, the junction contained 10 bases not matched to a gene. The CDR3 has 16 amino acids. CDR3: CASSKNLAGVGDTQYF. CDR3 DNA: TGTGCCAGTAGTAAAAATCTAGCGGGGGTCGGTGATACGCAGTATTTT. Variable domain in full (rest from reference TRBV19 and TRBJ2-3): DGGITQSPKYLFRKEGQNVTLSCEQNLNHDAMYWYRQDPGQGLRLIYYSQIVNDFQKGDIAEGYSVSREKKESFPLTVTSAQKNPTAFYLCASSKNLAGVGDTQYFGPGTRLTVL.

This chain uses TRBV4-1 with TRBJ1-5; D is undetermined. The CDR3 consists of 15 residues. With 3 bases removed from V and 1 base from J, the gap between germline ends came to 10 bases. The V gene's germline CDR1 is MGHRA and CDR2 YSYEKL. Here the CDR3 reads CASSQGASSNQPQHF. The CDR3, as DNA: TGCGCCAGCAGCCAGGGAGCGTCGAGCAATCAGCCCCAGCATTTT.

This chain connects TRBV2 to TRBJ1-6; 7 nucleotides agree with TRBD1. Per the germline V gene, CDR1 is SNHLY and CDR2 is FYNNEI. The V and J ends lost 10 bases and 7 bases, in that order; junction bases with no gene match: 7. The CDR3 sequence is 13 residues long. CDR3 sequence: CATNTGVNSPLHF. The CDR3 DNA sequence: TGTGCCACCAATACAGGGGTAAATTCACCCCTCCACTTT.

J is TRBJ2-3 and V is TRBV7-2, with TRBD2 identical over 7 bases. With V trimmed by 5 bases and J by 3 bases, 8 bases remained unmatched. This CDR3 contains 15 residues. The germline V gene encodes CDR1 SGHTA and CDR2 FQGNSA. CDR3: CASSPAGVGTDTQYF. The CDR3 region has the DNA TGTGCCAGCAGCCCCGCGGGAGTAGGAACAGATACGCAGTATTTT.

In this sample, this clone turned up once. As DNA, the CDR3 is TGTGCCAGCAGCGCCCTGGCAGGGGGATTTGAAAAACTGTTTTTT. Translating gives CASSALAGGFEKLFF. This chain uses TRBV7-9 with TRBJ1-4, with 7 bases lining up with TRBD1. Trimming cost V 5 bases and J 7 bases; bases outside gene matches: 10. The CDR3 covers 15 residues. CDR1 is SEHNR and CDR2 is FQNEAQ in the germline V gene (reference sequence).

The chain joins TRBV28 to TRBJ2-7, with 7 bases fitting TRBD1. Germline V gene lookup returns CDR1 MDHEN and CDR2 SYDVKM. The CDR3 is made up of 15 amino acids. Trimming removed 2 bases from V and 2 bases from J; junction bases left unmatched: 6. The CDR3 DNA reads TGTGCCAGCAGTTTAGTGTGGGACAGAGCCTACGAGCAGTACTTC. It is translated as CASSLVWDRAYEQYF.

J is TRBJ2-7 and V is TRBV7-2; 10 bases agree with TRBD1. V was clipped by 4 bases and J by 5 bases; unmatched bases: 14. CDR3 length: 17 residues. Germline CDR1 and CDR2: SGHTA and FQGNSA. CDR3 nucleotide sequence: TGTGCCAGCAGCTCAGGCCCCCCCGGGACAGGGGCTAACGAGCAGTACTTC. It codes for CASSSGPPGTGANEQYF. Using reference TRBV7-2 and TRBJ2-7 for the parts outside the CDR3, the full variable domain is GAGVSQSPSNKVTEKGKDVELRCDPISGHTALYWYRQSLGQGLEFLIYFQGNSAPDKSGLPSDRFSAERTGGSVSTLTIQRTQQEDSAVYLCASSSGPPGTGANEQYFGPGTRLTVT.

V and J are TRBV6-6 and TRBJ1-2; 8 bases are a match to TRBD1. With 5 bases clipped from V and 7 bases from J, the junction kept 9 bases outside the gene matches. The CDR3 totals 14 residues. Germline CDR1 MNHNY, CDR2 SVGAGI (reference sequence). CDR3: CASSPDRGESGYTF. The CDR3 DNA is TGTGCCAGCAGTCCCGACAGGGGAGAAAGTGGCTACACCTTC.

The V call is TRBV4-1, the J call TRBJ2-7; TRBD1 matches at 7 bases. There are 15 residues in the CDR3. J gave up 4 bases and V 3 bases, and 9 bases lay outside the gene matches. The germline V gene encodes CDR1 MGHRA and CDR2 YSYEKL. The CDR3 protein is CASSQPGQRLYEQYF. The CDR3 DNA reads TGCGCCAGCAGCCAGCCGGGACAGAGACTTTACGAGCAGTACTTC.

The chain uses TRBV15 and TRBJ2-1; the match to TRBD1 covers 10 bases. The CDR3 has 16 amino acids. V shed 0 bases and J 6 bases; nucleotides not matched to a gene: 5. The germline CDR1 and CDR2 sequences are LNHNV and YYDKDF (reference sequence). CDR3 DNA sequence: TGTGCCACCAGCAGAGATTTGCGACAGGGGGCCAATGAGCAGTTCTTC. Its protein is CATSRDLRQGANEQFF.

For this clone: The same CDR3 also results from other DNA sequences found in this sample. The chain links TRBV18 to TRBJ2-7; 11 positions match TRBD2. Germline assignment: CDR1 KGHSH and CDR2 LQKENI. V gave up 3 bases and J gave up 4 bases; unmatched junction bases: 2. This CDR3 comprises 14 residues. The DNA of the CDR3 is TGTGCCAGCTCACCCCTAGCGGGGGGTTACGAGCAGTACTTC. Translated: CASSPLAGGYEQYF.

The chain employs TRBV4-1 and TRBJ1-6; 7 bases align to TRBD1. J was trimmed by 9 bases and V by 2 bases; bases with no gene match: 13. Germline V gene data show CDR1 as MGHRA and CDR2 as YSYEKL. The CDR3 runs to 17 residues. CDR3 nucleotides: TGCGCCAGCAGCCAAAATCCGATGACAGGGCCAACTTCACCCCTCCACTTT. Its protein is CASSQNPMTGPTSPLHF.

As regards this clone: An end of the junction does not agree with germline; a read error may underlie this. The chain combines TRBV6-6 with TRBJ2-2, with a tentative D call TRBD2 (6 bases). Per germline, CDR1 MNHNY and CDR2 SVGAGI (reference sequence). The CDR3 totals 15 residues. DNA for the CDR3: TGTGCCGGCAGTTACTCGAGGGGAGGCACCGGGGAGCTGTTTTTT. This gives the protein CAGSYSRGGTGELFF.

The rearrangement links TRBV5-1 to TRBJ2-1, with 7 bases matching TRBD2. CDR1 is SGHRS and CDR2 is YFSETQ in the germline V gene. This CDR3 spans 15 amino acids. J gave up 6 bases and V 4 bases, and 10 bases lay outside the gene matches. This CDR3 is CASSRGVDSLNEQFF. The CDR3 DNA reads as TGCGCCAGCAGCCGGGGGGTTGACAGCCTCAATGAGCAGTTCTTC.

In this sample, this clone turned up a few times. The CDR3 spells CASSIQGDTDTQYF. CDR3 coding DNA: TGCGCCAGCAGCATACAGGGGGATACAGATACGCAGTATTTT. V gene TRBV5-1 combines with J gene TRBJ2-3, with 8 positions matching TRBD1. V shed 4 bases, J shed 3 bases, and the junction held 4 bases outside the gene matches. This CDR3 has 14 residues. From germline, CDR1 is SGHRS and CDR2 YFSETQ.

This clone has just one count. The genes are TRBV4-3 and TRBJ2-7; D is possibly TRBD2 (6 bases). The germline V gene encodes CDR1 LGHNA and CDR2 YSLEER. This CDR3 contains 16 residues. Trimming stripped 3 bases from V and 4 bases from J, with 19 bases between. The CDR3: CASSQGPVSGTYEQYF. In DNA form, the CDR3 reads TGCGCCAGCAGCCAGGGGCCGGTTAGCGGTACTTACGAGCAGTACTTC.

V usage is TRBV2 and J usage is TRBJ2-1; TRBD2 matches at 11 bases. With V trimmed by 8 bases and J by 7 bases, 10 bases remained unmatched. CDR3 length: 15 amino acids. In germline, CDR1 is SNHLY, CDR2 FYNNEI. The CDR3: CASCLTSGAINEQFF. The CDR3 nucleotides are TGTGCCAGCTGCCTGACTAGCGGGGCCATAAATGAGCAGTTCTTC. Full variable domain (missing parts from reference TRBV2 and TRBJ2-1): EPEVTQTPSHQVTQMGQEVILRCVPISNHLYFYWYRQILGQKVEFLVSFYNNEISEKSEIFDDQFSVERPDGSNFTLKIRSTKLEDSAMYFCASCLTSGAINEQFFGPGTRLTVL.

This clone appeared once. The chain uses TRBV10-3 and TRBJ2-3; a possible D gene is TRBD1 (5 bases). This CDR3 is 14 amino acids long. Germline-derived CDR1 and CDR2 are ENHRY and SYGVKD. Trimming removed 6 bases from V and 2 bases from J, with 12 bases in between. The CDR3 loop is CAIRGQPTTDTQYF. In DNA, the CDR3 is TGTGCCATCAGAGGACAACCTACCACAGATACGCAGTATTTT.

On this clone itself: Different DNA sequences within this sample yield the same CDR3. This chain links TRBV11-2 with TRBJ1-2, with TRBD1 as a possible D gene (6 bases). Germline CDR1 is SGHAT and CDR2 is FQNNGV. V was cut by 0 bases and J by 8 bases, with 10 bases left in between. CDR3 length equals 13 residues. The CDR3 here is CASSLEPGGGYTF. As DNA, the CDR3 is TGTGCCAGCAGCTTAGAGCCTGGGGGCGGCTACACCTTC.

The chain couples TRBV5-4 to TRBJ2-3; no definite D call. In germline, CDR1 is SGHNT, CDR2 YYREEE (reference sequence). This CDR3 contains 19 residues. The ends were cut back, 3 bases at V and 0 bases at J, with 23 bases in the middle. CDR3 coding DNA: TGTGCCAGCAGCTCCGAGATAGGATCTAGGTCCGAGAGCACAGATACGCAGTATTTT. This codes for CASSSEIGSRSESTDTQYF.